The 8 T cell receptor delta chains below come from one sample, sequenced in a study of gamma-delta chains in newborns, infants, children. TCRdb reran clone calling via CATT on the reads. Found here are roughly 7,900 delta-chain clones, around 1.6% of them singletons; the top ten hold under 9.5%. Material for sequencing was blood. The receptor source for this set is a child who was a newborn, infant or young child, either healthy, febrile or measles-vaccinated (not recorded which).

The chain has TRDV1 and TRDJ3; the match to TRDD3 covers 12 bases. This CDR3 has 22 amino acids. Trimming took 0 bases from V and 2 from J; bases not matched to a gene: 11. Germline lookup yields CDR1 TSWWSYY and CDR2 QGS. Here the CDR3 DNA reads TGTGCTCTTGGGGAACTTCCTACGCCTTCTGGGGGATACGCCTGGGACACCCGACAGATGTTTTTC. The encoded protein is CALGELPTPSGGYAWDTRQMFF.

Turning to this clone: A read error may produce the germline difference seen at one junction end. The sample contains more than one DNA sequence encoding this CDR3. This chain uses TRDV1 with TRDJ2, with D hard to call. CDR3 length: 18 residues. Germline CDR1 and CDR2: TSWWSYY and QGS. The CDR3 nucleotides read TGTGCTCTTGGGGAAGGTCGTGGGCTAGATTACTATCCCGCACAACTCTTTTTT. It specifies CALGEGRGLDYYPAQLFF.

This clone has a handful of counts. The protein given by TCRdb reflects a much larger clone and differs at residue 13 from this DNA's translation, likely from a read error; the protein shown is the DNA's translation. The chain carries TRDV2 and TRDJ1, with TRDD3 matching 8 bases. Germline assignment: CDR1 GEAIGNYY and CDR2 EKD. CDR3 size: 17 residues. The CDR3 spells CACDTRTGGSYTGKLIF. DNA of the CDR3: TGTGCCTGTGACACGCGTACTGGGGGCTCGTACACCGGTAAACTCATCTTT.

There are a few counts of this clone. It may be a read error: a sequence one base away is much more abundant. The rearrangement uses TRDV2 and TRDJ1; possibly TRDD3 for D (7 bases). The CDR3 runs 21 residues. Germline assignment: CDR1 GEAIGNYY and CDR2 EKD. Written as DNA, the CDR3 is TGTGCCTGTGACATCCTACGTGTACTGGGGACTACCATAAAATACACCGATAGACTCATCTTT. Residues: CACDILRVLGTTIKYTDRLIF.

This clone came up a few times. TCRdb's entry gives the protein of a much larger clone, which mismatches this DNA's translation at residue 12, likely from a read error; the protein reported here is translated from the DNA. The chain has TRDV1 and TRDJ1; 8 nucleotides match TRDD3. V shed 1 base, J shed 7 bases, and the junction held 14 bases outside the gene matches. Germline V CDR1 and CDR2: TSWWSYY, QGS. The CDR3 spans 17 residues. The CDR3 DNA follows: TGTGCTCTTGGGGAACCATACCCCAGACTGGGGGGTACTAAACTCATCTTT. It is translated as CALGEPYPRLGGTKLIF.

This clone has a handful of counts. The protein TCRdb lists belongs to a much larger clone and differs from this DNA's translation at residue 12, which points to a read error; the protein shown is made from the DNA. The chain employs TRDV1 and TRDJ2; the match to TRDD3 covers 8 bases. V was pared by 0 bases and J by 9 bases, with 9 bases of the junction left unmatched. CDR1 is TSWWSYY and CDR2 is QGS in the germline V gene. The CDR3 runs to 16 residues. CDR3 sequence (DNA): TGTGCTCTTGGGGAACTAGTGGGGGATTGTGAAACACAACTCTTCTTT. This codes for CALGELVGDCETQLFF.

The sample holds a few counts of this clone. This may stem from a read error, because a much larger clone lies one nucleotide away. Other DNA sequences within the sample encode an identical CDR3. J is TRDJ1 and V is TRDV1, with 13 positions matching TRDD3. In germline, CDR1 is TSWWSYY, CDR2 QGS. The V segment lost 4 bases and the J segment 3 bases; nucleotides outside the gene matches: 14. The CDR3 is made up of 19 amino acids. This CDR3 is CALGVSDYWGIRVADKLIF. The CDR3 DNA follows: TGTGCTCTTGGGGTATCCGACTACTGGGGGATACGGGTTGCCGATAAACTCATCTTT.

Worth noting for this clone: This may arise from a read error, as a much more abundant clone is one base away. Additional DNA sequences in this sample encode the identical CDR3. This chain links TRDV2 with TRDJ3; 10 bases are a match to TRDD3. Germline V gene lookup returns CDR1 GEAIGNYY and CDR2 EKD. This CDR3 is built from 22 residues. Trimming at V came to 0 bases and at J to 0 bases, leaving 13 bases not matched to a gene. The CDR3 region is CACDTRGPTGGSSSWDTRQMFF. CDR3 in DNA: TGTGCCTGTGACACCAGGGGGCCTACTGGGGGATCCAGCTCCTGGGACACCCGACAGATGTTTTTC.